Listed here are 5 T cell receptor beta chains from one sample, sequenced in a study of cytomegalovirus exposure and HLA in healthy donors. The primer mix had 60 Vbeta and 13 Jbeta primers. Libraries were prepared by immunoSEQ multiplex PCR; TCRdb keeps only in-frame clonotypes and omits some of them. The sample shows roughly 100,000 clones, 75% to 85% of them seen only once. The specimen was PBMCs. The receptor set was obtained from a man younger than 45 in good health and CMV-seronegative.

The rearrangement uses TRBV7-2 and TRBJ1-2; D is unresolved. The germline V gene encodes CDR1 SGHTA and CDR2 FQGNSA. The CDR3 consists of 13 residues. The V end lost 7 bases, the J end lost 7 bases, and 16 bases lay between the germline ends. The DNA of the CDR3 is TGTGCCAGCAAGGATAGGGCGGGTGGTGGCTACACCTTC. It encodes CASKDRAGGGYTF. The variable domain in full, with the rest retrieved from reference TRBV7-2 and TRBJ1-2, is GAGVSQSPSNKVTEKGKDVELRCDPISGHTALYWYRQSLGQGLEFLIYFQGNSAPDKSGLPSDRFSAERTGGSVSTLTIQRTQQEDSAVYLCASKDRAGGGYTFGSGTRLTVV.

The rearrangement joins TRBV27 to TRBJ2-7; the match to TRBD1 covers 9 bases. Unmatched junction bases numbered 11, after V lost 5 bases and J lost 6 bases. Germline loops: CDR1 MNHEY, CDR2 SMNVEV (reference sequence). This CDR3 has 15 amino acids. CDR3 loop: CASSASRDRAGEQYF. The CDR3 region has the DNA TGTGCCAGCAGTGCGTCTCGGGACAGGGCTGGCGAGCAGTACTTC.

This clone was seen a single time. CDR3 region: CASSPRSSSYNEQFF. CDR3 DNA: TGTGCCAGCTCACCTCGGAGCAGCTCCTACAATGAGCAGTTCTTC. The chain employs TRBV18 and TRBJ2-1; D gene uncertain. Trimming left V 3 bases short and J 0 bases short, with 9 bases between. This CDR3 is 15 amino acids long. CDR1 and CDR2 (germline): KGHSH, LQKENI.

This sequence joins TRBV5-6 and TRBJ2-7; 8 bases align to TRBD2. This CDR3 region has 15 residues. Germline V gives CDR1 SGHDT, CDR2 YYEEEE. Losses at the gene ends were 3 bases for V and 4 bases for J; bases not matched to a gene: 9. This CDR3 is CASSSPRGLGYEQYF. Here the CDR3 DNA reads TGTGCCAGCAGCTCCCCTCGGGGACTAGGTTACGAGCAGTACTTC.

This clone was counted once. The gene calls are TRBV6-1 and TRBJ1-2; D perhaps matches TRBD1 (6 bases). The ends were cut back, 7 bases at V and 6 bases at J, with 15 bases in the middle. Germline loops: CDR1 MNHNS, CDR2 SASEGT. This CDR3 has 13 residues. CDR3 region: CASTQQGSNGYTF. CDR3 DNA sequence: TGTGCCAGCACTCAACAGGGTAGTAATGGCTACACCTTC.